The sequence of this TCR beta chain was determined in a study of T cell clones after liver transplantation. Whole-study context: A pre-transplant mixed lymphocyte reaction with TCRbeta sequencing defined graft-donor-reactive clones followed in post-transplant blood. Third-party-reactive TCRbeta sequences from pre-transplant mixed lymphocyte reactions served as antigen-independent comparators.

The CDR3 contains 16 residues. Trimming removed 3 bases from V and 2 bases from J; junction bases left unmatched: 7. In germline, CDR1 is MDHEN, CDR2 SYDVKM. TCRdb's table, derived via immunoSEQ multiplex PCR, lists solely in-frame clones and lacks some. Of 20,000 to 25,000 clones in the sample, 65% to 85% were seen once. J is TRBJ2-3 and V is TRBV28; TRBD2 matches at 8 bases. The specimen was CD8+ T cells from blood, collected 54 months after liver transplant. The sequence derives from a human patient who received a liver transplant. The T cells may partly be graft donor cells. The CDR3 nucleotides are TGTGCCAGCAGTTTCCGGCGGGGGGCTTTCACAGATACGCAGTATTTT. It yields the protein CASSFRRGAFTDTQYF.